These T cell receptor beta chains were read from a single sample in a study of blood T cells in healthy people across ages. TCRdb reprocessed the 5' RACE reads with MiXCR, giving one entry per CDR3 protein. The data hold 700,000 or so distinct CDR3 sequences, with around two fifths observed a single time. Sequencing was performed on blood. Receptors were obtained from a man older than 75 in good health. The CDR3 runs from the conserved cysteine through the conserved F or W. The D gene is left open where the match is weak. Size tells how often a clone was seen (once, few, many) or the class of an expanded clone, and some rows leave it out.

TRBD1	TRBV7-6	few	TRBJ2-2	CASSLRGQGATGELFF	TGTGCCAGCAGCCTAAGGGGACAGGGGGCTACCGGGGAGCTGTTTTTT
TRBD1	TRBV4-1	few	TRBJ1-1	CASSLSGQGASPTEAFF	TGCGCCAGCAGCCTATCGGGCCAGGGGGCTTCCCCCACTGAGGCTTTCTTT
TRBD1	TRBV7-3	few	TRBJ2-7	CASSASGTGRGEQYF	TGTGCCAGCAGCGCCTCCGGGACAGGGAGAGGCGAGCAGTACTTC
NA	TRBV7-2	NA	TRBJ2-7	CASSPGAGSYEQYF	TGTGCCAGCAGCCCAGGGGCAGGGTCCTACGAGCAGTACTTC
TRBD2	TRBV19	NA	TRBJ2-7	CASRDSGTRTYNEQYF	TGTGCCAGTAGGGACTCCGGGACTAGAACCTACAATGAGCAGTACTTC
TRBD2	TRBV28	NA	TRBJ2-2	CASSKLAGVSRTGELFF	TGTGCCAGCAGTAAACTAGCGGGTGTTTCGAGGACCGGGGAGCTGTTTTTT
TRBD1	TRBV29-1	many	TRBJ2-1	CSGYRGVYNEQFF	TGCAGCGGATACAGGGGGGTCTACAATGAGCAGTTCTTC
TRBD2	TRBV7-9	NA	TRBJ2-5	CASSLDGTSDGRYF	TGTGCCAGCAGCTTAGACGGGACTAGCGACGGGCGGTACTTC
NA	TRBV12-3/TRBV12-4	NA	TRBJ1-4	CASSLQFGTANEKLFF	TGTGCCAGCAGTTTACAATTCGGGACGGCTAATGAAAAACTGTTTTTT
TRBD1	TRBV20-1	few	TRBJ2-5	CSALTGGDQETQYF	TGCAGTGCCCTGACAGGGGGGGACCAAGAGACCCAGTACTTC
NA	TRBV20-1	NA	TRBJ2-7	CSAPATDGYEQYF	TGCAGTGCGCCGGCGACAGATGGCTACGAGCAGTACTTC
NA	TRBV20-1	few	TRBJ1-5	CSARAGRTNQPQHF	TGCAGTGCTAGAGCCGGACGGACTAATCAGCCCCAGCATTTT
TRBD1	TRBV4-1	NA	TRBJ1-2	CASSQGQGAASNYGYTF	TGCGCCAGCAGCCAAGGACAGGGGGCTGCATCTAACTATGGCTACACCTTC
TRBD2	TRBV13	NA	TRBJ2-7	CASSWSGIPSYEQYF	TGTGCCAGCAGCTGGAGCGGGATTCCTTCCTACGAGCAGTACTTC
TRBD1	TRBV20-1	once	TRBJ1-5	CSAIPGQGPYGHQPQHF	TGCAGTGCTATACCGGGACAGGGTCCTTACGGGCATCAGCCCCAGCATTTT
NA	TRBV5-1	few	TRBJ2-3	CASSLEAGIGDTQYF	TGCGCCAGCAGCTTGGAGGCAGGGATTGGGGATACGCAGTATTTT
TRBD2	TRBV4-1	many	TRBJ2-5	CASSPRGTSRGRIQETQYF	TGCGCCAGCAGCCCCCGTGGGACTAGTAGAGGGAGAATACAAGAGACCCAGTACTTC
NA	TRBV7-2	many	TRBJ1-1	CASSLVTGIGTEAFF	TGTGCCAGCAGCTTAGTTACGGGGATAGGCACTGAAGCTTTCTTT
NA	TRBV7-2	many	TRBJ2-1	CASSAERRAVSPNEQFF	TGTGCCAGCAGCGCTGAGCGGCGGGCCGTGTCCCCAAATGAGCAGTTCTTC
NA	TRBV20-1	NA	TRBJ2-5	CSAEEGRETQYF	TGCAGTGCCGAGGAGGGAAGAGAGACCCAGTACTTC
TRBD2	TRBV27	NA	TRBJ2-3	CASSWTSQSDTQYF	TGTGCCAGCAGTTGGACTAGCCAATCAGATACGCAGTATTTT
NA	TRBV18	NA	TRBJ1-2	CASSQNTAGYGYTF	TGTGCCAGCTCACAGAACACTGCCGGCTATGGCTACACCTTC
TRBD1	TRBV20-1	NA	TRBJ1-2	CSARNPGQGYGYTF	TGCAGTGCTAGAAATCCAGGACAGGGGTATGGCTACACCTTC
NA	TRBV4-1	NA	TRBJ2-6	CASSQDFVGRVGANVLTF	TGCGCCAGCAGCCAAGACTTCGTAGGCAGGGTGGGGGCCAACGTCCTGACTTTC
TRBD1	TRBV7-8	few	TRBJ1-6	CASSLTGDNSPLHF	TGTGCCAGCAGCCTAACAGGGGATAATTCACCCCTCCACTTT
NA	TRBV9	many	TRBJ2-1	CASSVGSRGNSYNEQFF	TGTGCCAGCAGCGTAGGTAGTAGAGGAAACTCCTACAATGAGCAGTTCTTC
TRBD2	TRBV20-1	NA	TRBJ2-7	CSAHTGTSGRGEQYF	TGCAGTGCTCACACCGGGACTAGCGGGAGAGGAGAGCAGTACTTC
TRBD1	TRBV7-2	many	TRBJ2-5	CASSSVTGVQETQYF	TGTGCCAGCAGCTCGGTAACAGGGGTCCAAGAGACCCAGTACTTC
TRBD2	TRBV20-1	NA	TRBJ2-1	CSAREELAGPRGEQFF	TGTAGTGCTAGGGAGGAGTTAGCGGGACCTCGAGGTGAGCAGTTCTTC
TRBD2	TRBV2	NA	TRBJ2-5	CASISPAVLAGLQETQYF	TGTGCCAGCATTTCCCCGGCGGTCCTAGCGGGGCTACAAGAGACCCAGTACTTC
TRBD1	TRBV6-2/TRBV6-3	NA	TRBJ2-4	CATDTGVGKNIQYF	TGTGCCACCGACACAGGGGTCGGCAAAAACATTCAGTACTTC
NA	TRBV2	NA	TRBJ2-5	CASSFDPTRQETQYF	TGTGCCAGCAGTTTTGACCCGACTAGACAAGAGACCCAGTACTTC
NA	TRBV7-8	NA	TRBJ2-3	CASSLALEAPDTQYF	TGTGCCAGCAGCTTAGCGCTTGAGGCCCCAGATACGCAGTATTTT
NA	TRBV6-6	NA	TRBJ1-6	CASSYDGRESPLHF	TGTGCCAGCAGTTACGACGGACGGGAGTCACCCCTCCACTTT
NA	TRBV29-1	few	TRBJ2-5	CTVRLQETQYF	TGCACCGTCAGACTTCAAGAGACCCAGTACTTC
NA	TRBV6-2/TRBV6-3	NA	TRBJ2-1	CASSPLWEQFF	TGTGCCAGCAGCCCCCTTTGGGAGCAGTTCTTC
NA	TRBV5-4	few	TRBJ1-2	CASRHWTINQGYTF	TGTGCCAGCAGACATTGGACCATCAACCAGGGCTACACCTTC
NA	TRBV27	NA	TRBJ2-3	CASSLRSGGDTQYF	TGTGCCAGCAGTTTAAGGTCTGGGGGAGATACGCAGTATTTT
NA	TRBV4-3	NA	TRBJ1-2	CASSQDWGQVGYGYTF	TGCGCCAGCAGCCAAGATTGGGGCCAGGTGGGCTATGGCTACACCTTC
NA	TRBV7-9	NA	TRBJ1-6	CASSLIDRLLPPLHF	TGTGCCAGCAGCTTAATTGACAGGCTTTTGCCACCCCTCCACTTT